This T cell receptor (beta chain) originates from a study of vaccination effects on CD4 cells after COVID-19. Study-wide background: Vaccination of participants consisted of two doses of either the BNT162b2 or mRNA-1273 vaccine.

V shed 6 bases, J shed 0 bases, and the junction held 5 bases outside the gene matches. The germline V gene has CDR1 SGHDT and CDR2 YYEEEE. This CDR3 is built from 17 residues. In regard to this clone: Its target is not known.

Using immunoSEQ multiplex PCR, the repertoire was profiled, and TCRdb retains in-frame clones only, with some absent. The data contain 25,000 to 35,000 clones, roughly two thirds of them singletons. General study points: Common cold coronaviruses were cross-recognized by only 1 of 255 vaccine-induced clones in healthy vaccinees. Clonal contraction was marked in infection- and vaccine-induced clones late after vaccination.

Peptide-pool stimulation followed by sequencing identified expanded antigen-specific CD4+ clonotypes in the ViraFEST assay. An approximately ten-day culture period preceded the isolation of CD4+ T cells. The receptor comes from a human donor who received a COVID-19 vaccine. The gene calls are TRBV5-6 and TRBJ2-6, with 11 bases matching TRBD1. Here the sequenced sample was CD4+ T cells from PBMCs cultured with HCoV-229E spike peptides, taken before COVID-19 vaccination. CDR3 in amino acids: CASTPGTGGSGANVLTF. The CDR3 DNA follows: TGTGCCAGCACCCCGGGGACAGGGGGCTCTGGGGCCAACGTCCTGACTTTC.